Listed below are T cell receptor beta chains from one sample, sequenced in a study of shared clonotypes between healthy human individuals. This table comes from immunoSEQ multiplex PCR, and its TCRdb copy is limited to in-frame clones, with some not included. The table records a few hundred thousand clones, around 80% of them present only once. The sample taken for sequencing was PBMCs. The receptors come from a middle-aged woman in good health. Some clones in this sample may be carry-over from other donors' samples. CDR3s include the opening cysteine and the closing phenylalanine or tryptophan. D genes are given only for firm matches. Not every row has a clone size; where given, it reads once, few, many or a size class.

D gene	clone size	V gene	J gene	CDR3 DNA	CDR3 protein
NA	few	TRBV2	TRBJ1-1	TGTGCCAGCCTGAACACTGAAGCTTTCTTT	CASLNTEAFF
TRBD1	NA	TRBV6-1	TRBJ1-2	TGTGCCAGCAGTGAAGCGGAAGGGGGCGGCTACACCTTC	CASSEAEGGGYTF
TRBD2	NA	TRBV2	TRBJ2-1	TGTGCCAGCATGGGTAGCGGGAGGGAAGGAGGTGAGCAGTTCTTC	CASMGSGREGGEQFF
NA	NA	TRBV7-2	TRBJ1-2	TGTGCCAGCAGCTTAGGGCCCAATTTCATTGTAGCTAACTATGGCTACACCTTC	CASSLGPNFIVANYGYTF
NA	NA	TRBV4-2	TRBJ1-1	TGTGCCAGCAGCACAGGTAACACTGAAGCTTTCTTT	CASSTGNTEAFF
NA	NA	TRBV30	TRBJ1-1	TGTGCCTGGAGTGTAAATAGGCGTGGGGCTTTCTTT	CAWSVNRRGAFF
NA	NA	TRBV5-1	TRBJ1-4	TGCGCCAGCAGCTACCGACTGGGGAATAATGAAAAACTGTTTTTT	CASSYRLGNNEKLFF
NA	NA	TRBV6-4	TRBJ1-6	TGTGCCAGCAGTGACTCTGGAAATTCACCCCTCCACTTT	CASSDSGNSPLHF
NA	NA	TRBV11-2	TRBJ2-1	TGTGCCAGCACCTCTGGGCTAGCGTACAATGAGCAGTTCTTC	CASTSGLAYNEQFF
NA	NA	TRBV5-4	TRBJ1-2	TGTGCCAGCAGCTTGGCCTCGGGGACTGACACTAACTATGGCTACACCTTC	CASSLASGTDTNYGYTF
NA	NA	TRBV19	TRBJ1-5	TGTGCCAGTAGTATGGGCGGGCCCCTTGGAGGTCAGCCCCAGCATTTT	CASSMGGPLGGQPQHF
NA	NA	TRBV7-9	TRBJ2-1	TGTGCCAGCAGCTTAGATTACAGATACAATGAGCAGTTCTTC	CASSLDYRYNEQFF
NA	NA	TRBV11-1	TRBJ2-2	TGTGCCAGCAGTTCAGTTAGGGTCAGCGGGGAGCTGTTTTTT	CASSSVRVSGELFF
NA	NA	TRBV19	TRBJ1-1	TGTGCCAGTGAAGTGAACACTGAAGCTTTCTTT	CASEVNTEAFF
NA	NA	TRBV27	TRBJ2-2	TGTGCCAGCAGTTTATCGGCCGGGGAGCTGTTTTTT	CASSLSAGELFF
NA	NA	TRBV19	TRBJ2-6	TGTGCCAGTACGAGGGCTAACTCTGGGGCCAACGTCCTGACTTTC	CASTRANSGANVLTF
NA	NA	TRBV14	TRBJ2-7	TGTGCCAGCAGCCTGGGACGTACCTACGAGCAGTACTTC	CASSLGRTYEQYF
NA	NA	TRBV19	TRBJ1-1	TGTGCCAGTGGAGATAGTGCTTTCTTT	CASGDSAFF
TRBD1	NA	TRBV28	TRBJ1-1	TGTGCCAGCAGTCTAGAGGACAGGGCCCCAAACACTGAAGCTTTCTTT	CASSLEDRAPNTEAFF
NA	NA	TRBV18	TRBJ1-1	TGTGCCAGCTCACCGGGGGCGAGAACAGCTTTCTTT	CASSPGARTAFF
NA	many	TRBV7-2	TRBJ1-1	TGTGCCAGCAGCTCCTATGGGCCGAGGACTGAAGCTTTCTTT	CASSSYGPRTEAFF
TRBD2	many	TRBV30	TRBJ2-3	TGTGCCTGGACTAGCGGGAGGGCCTCGGATACGCAGTATTTT	CAWTSGRASDTQYF
NA	few	TRBV9	TRBJ2-7	TGTGCCAGCAGCGTAGGGGGTCTCCAACTCTACGAGCAGTACTTC	CASSVGGLQLYEQYF
TRBD2	NA	TRBV4-1	TRBJ2-1	TGCGCCAGCACACTAGCGGGAGGGTACAATGAGCAGTTCTTC	CASTLAGGYNEQFF
NA	few	TRBV30	TRBJ2-3	TGTGCCACCGACAGCACAGATACGCAGTATTTT	CATDSTDTQYF
NA	NA	TRBV28	TRBJ2-2	TGTGCCAGCAGTTTATCGGGCGGACCGAACACCGGGGAGCTGTTTTTT	CASSLSGGPNTGELFF
TRBD2	NA	TRBV30	TRBJ2-1	TGTGCCTGGACTAGCGGGATATATGAGCAGTTCTTC	CAWTSGIYEQFF
NA	NA	TRBV7-8	TRBJ1-2	TGTGCCAGCAGTGGCGCAGGACAGAACTATGGCTACACCTTC	CASSGAGQNYGYTF